This T cell receptor beta chain was found in a study of control samples from healthy donors and cancer patients. The CDR3 is made up of 13 amino acids. Germline-derived CDR1 and CDR2 are SGHTA and FQGNSA. Trimming shortened V by 0 bases and J by 9 bases, and 9 bases separated the two germline ends. Produced via immunoSEQ multiplex PCR; TCRdb's table is partial and in-frame only. The sample consists of about 110,000 clones, almost 85% of them appearing once. This TCR came from a young man in good health. Sequencing was done on a sample of blood. The J gene is TRBJ1-5, the V gene TRBV7-2; D is uncertain. In DNA, the CDR3 is TGTGCCAGCAGCTTAGCGGGTTATGGGCCCCAGCATTTT. It translates to CASSLAGYGPQHF.